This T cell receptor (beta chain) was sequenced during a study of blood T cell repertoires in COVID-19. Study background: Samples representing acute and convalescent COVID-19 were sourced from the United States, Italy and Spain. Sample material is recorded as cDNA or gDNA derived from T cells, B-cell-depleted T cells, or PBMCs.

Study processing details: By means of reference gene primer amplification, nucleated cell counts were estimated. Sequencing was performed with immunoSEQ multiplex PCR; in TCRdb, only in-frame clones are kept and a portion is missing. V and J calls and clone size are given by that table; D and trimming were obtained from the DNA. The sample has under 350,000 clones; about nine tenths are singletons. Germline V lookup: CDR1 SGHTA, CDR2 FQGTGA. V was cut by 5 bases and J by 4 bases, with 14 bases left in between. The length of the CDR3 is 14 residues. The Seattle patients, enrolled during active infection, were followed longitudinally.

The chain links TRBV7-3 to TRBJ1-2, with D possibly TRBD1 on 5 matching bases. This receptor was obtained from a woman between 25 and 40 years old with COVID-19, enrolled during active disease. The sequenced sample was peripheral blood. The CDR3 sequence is CASSLGPGIYGYTF. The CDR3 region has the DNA TGTGCCAGCAGCCTAGGGCCAGGGATCTATGGCTACACCTTC.